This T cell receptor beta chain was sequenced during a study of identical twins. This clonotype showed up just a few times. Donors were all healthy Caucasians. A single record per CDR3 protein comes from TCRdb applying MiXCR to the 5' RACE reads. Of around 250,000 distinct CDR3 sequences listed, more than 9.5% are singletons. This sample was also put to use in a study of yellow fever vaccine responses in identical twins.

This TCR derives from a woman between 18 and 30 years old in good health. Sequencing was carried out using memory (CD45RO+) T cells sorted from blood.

This CDR3 reads CASSFSSGTYNEQFF. CDR3 DNA sequence: TGTGCCAGCAGCTTCTCCAGCGGGACATACAATGAGCAGTTCTTC. This chain uses TRBV11-3 with TRBJ2-1; D possibly corresponds to TRBD2 (7 bases). The CDR3 runs to 15 residues. The germline V gene has CDR1 SGHNT and CDR2 YENEEA. Trimming stripped 3 bases from V and 4 bases from J, with 13 bases between. The variable domain in full, completed from reference TRBV11-3 and TRBJ2-1, reads EAGVVQSPRYKIIEKKQPVAFWCNPISGHNTLYWYLQNLGQGPELLIRYENEEAVDDSQLPKDRFSAERLKGVDSTLKIQPAELGDSAVYLCASSFSSGTYNEQFFGPGTRLTVL.